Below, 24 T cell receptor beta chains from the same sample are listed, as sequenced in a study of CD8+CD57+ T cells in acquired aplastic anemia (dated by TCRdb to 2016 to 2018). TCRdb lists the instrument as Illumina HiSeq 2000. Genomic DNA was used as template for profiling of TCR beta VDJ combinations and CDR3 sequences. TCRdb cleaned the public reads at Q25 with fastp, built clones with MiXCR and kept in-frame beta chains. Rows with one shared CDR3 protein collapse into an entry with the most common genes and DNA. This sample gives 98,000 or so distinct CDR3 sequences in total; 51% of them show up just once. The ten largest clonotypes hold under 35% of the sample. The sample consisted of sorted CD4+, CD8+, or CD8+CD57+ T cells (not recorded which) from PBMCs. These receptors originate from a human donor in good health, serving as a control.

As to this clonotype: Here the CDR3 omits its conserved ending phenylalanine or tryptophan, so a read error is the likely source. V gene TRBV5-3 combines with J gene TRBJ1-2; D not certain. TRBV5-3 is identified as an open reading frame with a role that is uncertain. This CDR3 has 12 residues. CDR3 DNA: TGCGCCAGCAGCTTGGTCGCCTATGGCTACACCCTC. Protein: CASSLVAYGYTL.

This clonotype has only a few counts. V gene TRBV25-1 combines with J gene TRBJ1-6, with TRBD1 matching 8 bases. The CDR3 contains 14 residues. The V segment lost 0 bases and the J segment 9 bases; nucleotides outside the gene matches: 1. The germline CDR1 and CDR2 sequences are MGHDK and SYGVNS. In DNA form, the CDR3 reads TGTGCCAGCAGTGAATACGACAGGGGTTCACCCCTCCACTTT. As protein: CASSEYDRGSPLHF.

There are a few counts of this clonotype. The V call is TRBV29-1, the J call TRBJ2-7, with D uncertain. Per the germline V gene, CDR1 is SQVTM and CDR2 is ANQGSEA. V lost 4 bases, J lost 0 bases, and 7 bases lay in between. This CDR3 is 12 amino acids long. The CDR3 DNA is TGCAGCGTTGGACGGAGCTCCTACGAGCAGTACTTC. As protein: CSVGRSSYEQYF.

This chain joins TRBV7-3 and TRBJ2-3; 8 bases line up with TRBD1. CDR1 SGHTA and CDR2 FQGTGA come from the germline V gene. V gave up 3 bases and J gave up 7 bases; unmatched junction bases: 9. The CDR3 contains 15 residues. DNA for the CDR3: TGTGCCAGCAGCTTCGGACAGGGCGCGGGATATACGCAGTATTTT. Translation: CASSFGQGAGYTQYF.

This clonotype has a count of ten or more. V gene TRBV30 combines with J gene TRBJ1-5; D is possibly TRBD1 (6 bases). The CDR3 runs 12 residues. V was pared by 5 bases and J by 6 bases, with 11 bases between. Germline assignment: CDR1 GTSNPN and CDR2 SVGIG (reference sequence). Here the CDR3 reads CAWSQGGQPQHF. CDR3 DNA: TGTGCCTGGTCACAGGGAGGTCAGCCCCAGCATTTT.

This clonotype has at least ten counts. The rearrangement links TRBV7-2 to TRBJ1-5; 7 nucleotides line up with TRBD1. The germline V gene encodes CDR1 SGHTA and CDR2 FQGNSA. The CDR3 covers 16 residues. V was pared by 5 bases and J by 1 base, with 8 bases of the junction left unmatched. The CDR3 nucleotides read TGTGCCAGCAGCCCGGGGGGACAGATAAGCAATCAGCCCCAGCATTTT. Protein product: CASSPGGQISNQPQHF.

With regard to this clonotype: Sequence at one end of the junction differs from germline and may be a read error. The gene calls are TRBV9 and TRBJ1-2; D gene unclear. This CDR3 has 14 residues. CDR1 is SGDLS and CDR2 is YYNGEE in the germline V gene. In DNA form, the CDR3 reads TGTGCTAGCAGCGCGATACCTCTTCAGGATGGCTACGCCTTC. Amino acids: CASSAIPLQDGYAF.

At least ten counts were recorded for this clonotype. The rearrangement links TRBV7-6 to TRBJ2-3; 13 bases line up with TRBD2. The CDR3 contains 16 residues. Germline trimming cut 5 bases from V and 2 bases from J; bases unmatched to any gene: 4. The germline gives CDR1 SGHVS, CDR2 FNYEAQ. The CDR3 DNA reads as TGTGCCAGCAGCATGACTAGCGGGGGGAACACAGATACGCAGTATTTT. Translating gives CASSMTSGGNTDTQYF.

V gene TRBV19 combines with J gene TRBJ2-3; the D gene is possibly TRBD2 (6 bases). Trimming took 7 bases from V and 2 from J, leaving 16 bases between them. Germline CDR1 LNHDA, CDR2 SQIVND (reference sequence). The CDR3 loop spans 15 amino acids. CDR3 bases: TGTGCCAGTACCCATAGCGGACCCTCCACAGATACGCAGTATTTT. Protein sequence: CASTHSGPSTDTQYF.

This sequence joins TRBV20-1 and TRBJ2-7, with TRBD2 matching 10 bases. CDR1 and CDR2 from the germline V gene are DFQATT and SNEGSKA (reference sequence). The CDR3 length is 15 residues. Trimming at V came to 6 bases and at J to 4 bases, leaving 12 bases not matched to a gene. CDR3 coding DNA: TGCAGTGCCCAAACCTTAGCGGGAGGCCGTTACGAGCAGTACTTC. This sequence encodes CSAQTLAGGRYEQYF.

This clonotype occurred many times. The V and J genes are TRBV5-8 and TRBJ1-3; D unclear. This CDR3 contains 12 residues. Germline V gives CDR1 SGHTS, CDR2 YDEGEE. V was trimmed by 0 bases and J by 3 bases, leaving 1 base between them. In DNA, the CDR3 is TGTGCCAGCAGCTTGGATGGAAACACCATATATTTT. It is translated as CASSLDGNTIYF.

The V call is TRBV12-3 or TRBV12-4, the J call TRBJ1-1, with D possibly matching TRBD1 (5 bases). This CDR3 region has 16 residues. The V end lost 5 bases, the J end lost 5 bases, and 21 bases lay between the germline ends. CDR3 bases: TGTGCCAGCAGTCCGCATAGGGTGGGTGAGGGGACTGAAGCTTTCTTT. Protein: CASSPHRVGEGTEAFF.

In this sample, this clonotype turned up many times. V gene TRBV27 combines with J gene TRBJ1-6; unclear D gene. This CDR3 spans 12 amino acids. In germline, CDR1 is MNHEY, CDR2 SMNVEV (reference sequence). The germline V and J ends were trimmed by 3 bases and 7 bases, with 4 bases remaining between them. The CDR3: CASSFWNSPLHF. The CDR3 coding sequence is TGTGCCAGCAGTTTTTGGAATTCACCCCTCCACTTT.

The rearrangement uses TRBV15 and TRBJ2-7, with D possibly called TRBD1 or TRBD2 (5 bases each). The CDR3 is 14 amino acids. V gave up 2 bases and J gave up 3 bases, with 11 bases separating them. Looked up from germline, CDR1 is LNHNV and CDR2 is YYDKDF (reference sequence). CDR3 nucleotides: TGTGCCACCAGCAGACAAGGGACGAGCTACGAGCAGTACTTC. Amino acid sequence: CATSRQGTSYEQYF.

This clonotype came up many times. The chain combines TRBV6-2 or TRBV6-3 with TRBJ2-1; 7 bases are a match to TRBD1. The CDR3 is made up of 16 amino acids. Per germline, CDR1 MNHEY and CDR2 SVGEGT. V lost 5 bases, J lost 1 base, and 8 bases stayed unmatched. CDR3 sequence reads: CASSKSTGSSYNEQFF. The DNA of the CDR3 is TGTGCCAGCAGTAAGTCGACAGGGTCTTCCTACAATGAGCAGTTCTTC.

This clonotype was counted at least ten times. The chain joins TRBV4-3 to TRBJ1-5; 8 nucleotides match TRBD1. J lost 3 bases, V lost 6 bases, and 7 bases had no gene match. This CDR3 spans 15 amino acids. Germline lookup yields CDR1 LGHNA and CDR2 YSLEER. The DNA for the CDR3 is TGCGCCAGCAGTCAGACAGGGGATCACAATCAGCCCCAGCATTTT. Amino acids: CASSQTGDHNQPQHF.

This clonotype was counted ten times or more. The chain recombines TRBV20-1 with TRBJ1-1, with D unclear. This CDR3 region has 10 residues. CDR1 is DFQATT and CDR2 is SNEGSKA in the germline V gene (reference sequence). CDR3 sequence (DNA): TGCAGGGCCGGGAACACTGAAGCTTTCTTT. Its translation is CRAGNTEAFF.

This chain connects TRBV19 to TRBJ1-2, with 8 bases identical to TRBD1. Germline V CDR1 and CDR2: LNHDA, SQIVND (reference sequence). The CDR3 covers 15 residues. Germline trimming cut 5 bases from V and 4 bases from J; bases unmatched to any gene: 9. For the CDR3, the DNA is TGTGCCAGTAGTTCGCCCCCGACAGGGGTCTATGGCTACACCTTC. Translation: CASSSPPTGVYGYTF.

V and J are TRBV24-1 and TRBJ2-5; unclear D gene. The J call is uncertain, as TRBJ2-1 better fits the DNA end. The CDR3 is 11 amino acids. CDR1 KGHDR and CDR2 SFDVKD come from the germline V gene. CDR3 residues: CATSVYDEQFF. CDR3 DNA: TGTGCCACCAGTGTATATGATGAGCAGTTCTTC.

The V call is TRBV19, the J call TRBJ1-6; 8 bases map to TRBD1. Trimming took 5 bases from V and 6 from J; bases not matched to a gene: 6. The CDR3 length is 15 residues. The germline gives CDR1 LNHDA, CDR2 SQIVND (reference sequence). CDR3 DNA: TGTGCCAGTAGTCACCGGGACAGGATTAATTCACCCCTCCACTTT. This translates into CASSHRDRINSPLHF.

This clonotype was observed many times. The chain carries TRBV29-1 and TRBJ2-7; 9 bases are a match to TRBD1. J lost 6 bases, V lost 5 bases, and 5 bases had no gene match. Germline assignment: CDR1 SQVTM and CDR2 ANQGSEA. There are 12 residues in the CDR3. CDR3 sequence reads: CSVPDRGGEQYF. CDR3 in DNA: TGCAGCGTTCCGGACAGGGGCGGCGAGCAGTACTTC.

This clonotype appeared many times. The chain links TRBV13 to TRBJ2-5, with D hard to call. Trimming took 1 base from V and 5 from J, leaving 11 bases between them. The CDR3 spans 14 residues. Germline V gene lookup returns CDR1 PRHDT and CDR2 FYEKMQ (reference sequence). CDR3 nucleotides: TGTGCCAGCAGCTTAGCAGTCTCGGTGGAGACCCAGTACTTC. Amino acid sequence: CASSLAVSVETQYF. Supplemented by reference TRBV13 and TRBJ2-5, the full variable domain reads AAGVIQSPRHLIKEKRETATLKCYPIPRHDTVYWYQQGPGQDPQFLISFYEKMQSDKGSIPDRFSAQQFSDYHSELNMSSLELGDSALYFCASSLAVSVETQYFGPGTRLLVL.

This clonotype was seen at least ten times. The CDR3: CAISESVAGPYGYTF. CDR3 DNA: TGTGCCATCAGTGAGTCGGTGGCAGGGCCTTATGGCTACACCTTC. This chain joins TRBV10-3 and TRBJ1-2; possible D gene TRBD1, 5 bases. Looked up from germline, CDR1 is ENHRY and CDR2 is SYGVKD. Deletions cut 0 bases from V and 5 bases from J, with 13 bases between. CDR3 length: 15 residues.

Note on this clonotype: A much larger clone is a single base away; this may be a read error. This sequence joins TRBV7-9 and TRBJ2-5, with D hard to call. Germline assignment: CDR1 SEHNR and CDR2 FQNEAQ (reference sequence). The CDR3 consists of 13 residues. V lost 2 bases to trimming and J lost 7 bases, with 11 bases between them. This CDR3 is CASSLPGKGTQYF. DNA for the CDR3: TGTGCCAGCAGCTTACCTGGGAAAGGGACCCAGTACTTC. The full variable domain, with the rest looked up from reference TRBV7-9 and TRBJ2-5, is DTGVSQNPRHKITKRGQNVTFRCDPISEHNRLYWYRQTLGQGPEFLTYFQNEAQLEKSRLLSDRFSAERPKGSFSTLEIQRTEQGDSAMYLCASSLPGKGTQYFGPGTRLLVL.